This entry lists 4 T cell receptor beta chains sequenced from one sample in a study of cytomegalovirus exposure and HLA in healthy donors. TCRdb's copy holds only in-frame clones and misses some; the assay was immunoSEQ multiplex PCR. This repertoire shows under 200,000 clones, around nine tenths found once; its top ten account for 9% to 12%. Sample: PBMCs. The receptors come from a woman between 18 and 29 years old in good health and CMV-seropositive.

This clone occurred a few times. The chain uses TRBV6-1 and TRBJ1-2; 8 nucleotides align to TRBD1. The CDR3 loop spans 14 amino acids. CDR1 is MNHNS, CDR2 SASEGT, per germline. With 11 bases clipped from V and 7 bases from J, the junction kept 15 bases outside the gene matches. The CDR3 sequence: CAGKADRVSSGYTF. As DNA, the CDR3 is TGTGCCGGAAAGGCGGACAGGGTGTCGAGTGGCTACACCTTC.

In nucleotides, the CDR3 is TGTGCCACCCGAGGGCCCCTATCCTACAATGAGCAGTTCTTC. This gives the protein CATRGPLSYNEQFF. The genes are TRBV6-5 and TRBJ2-1, with D tentatively TRBD2 (5 bases). Germline-derived CDR1 and CDR2 are MNHEY and SVGAGI. Trimming stripped 10 bases from V and 1 base from J, with 14 bases between. This CDR3 has 14 amino acids.

The genes are TRBV11-3 and TRBJ1-2; 7 nucleotides line up with TRBD1. Trimming removed 5 bases from V and 7 bases from J; junction bases left unmatched: 10. Germline CDR1 reads SGHNT; CDR2 reads YENEEA. The CDR3 has 14 residues. CDR3 residues: CASSTDREGGGYTF. Here the CDR3 DNA reads TGTGCCAGCAGCACCGACAGGGAAGGTGGTGGCTACACCTTC.

This rearrangement joins TRBV5-1 to TRBJ1-4, with 7 bases lining up with TRBD1. The CDR3 length is 14 residues. CDR1 is SGHRS and CDR2 is YFSETQ in the germline V gene. J was trimmed by 10 bases and V by 4 bases; bases with no gene match: 10. CDR3 residues: CASSGDRSKAKLFF. The CDR3, as DNA: TGCGCCAGCAGCGGGGACAGATCGAAGGCAAAACTGTTTTTT.